The clone carrying this TCR beta chain was detected many times. The junction departs from germline at one end; a sequencing error may be responsible. This entry is derived from a study of human T cells and chemical hapten exposure. Germline loops: CDR1 SGHAT, CDR2 FQNNGV. The CDR3 covers 13 residues. The time point denotes: patch test 2, 6 weeks after DPC sensitization. The treatment was: therapeutic diphenylcyclopropenone sensitization with weekly scalp DPC. MiXCR, applied by TCRdb to the RACE reads, yields one record per CDR3 protein. The table has a few hundred thousand distinct CDR3 sequences, about 6% seen once.

The sample was whole blood, taken in connection with sensitization to the hapten diphenylcyclopropenone (DPC). The receptor's source is a woman under 30 with alopecia areata. Some clones in this sample may be carry-over from other donors' samples. The rearrangement links TRBV11-2 to TRBJ1-1, with D unresolved. The CDR3: CASSLERDTEAFF. CDR3 bases: TGCGCCAGCAGCTTGGAAAGGGACACTGAAGCTTTCTTT. The variable domain in full, with the rest retrieved from reference TRBV11-2 and TRBJ1-1, is EAGVAQSPRYKIIEKRQSVAFWCNPISGHATLYWYQQILGQGPKLLIQFQNNGVVDDSQLPKDRFSAERLKGVDSTLKIQPAKLEDSAVYLCASSLERDTEAFFGQGTRLTVV.